These T cell receptor beta chains were read from a single sample in a study of blood T cell repertoires in COVID-19. Clones were read by immunoSEQ multiplex PCR, and TCRdb kept only the in-frame ones, dropping some. The sample lists about 260,000 clones; approximately 82% were seen once. The sample comprised peripheral blood. Receptors originate from a woman older than 75 with acute or convalescent COVID-19. The CDR3 runs from the conserved cysteine through the conserved F or W. A D gene is named only where the DNA matches it firmly. Not all rows give a size; the values are once, few, many and, for expanded clones, a class.

CDR3aa: CASSLGANSNTGELFF; CDR3nt: TGTGCCAGCAGCTTGGGCGCCAACTCGAACACCGGGGAGCTGTTTTTT; abundance: NA; d_gene: NA; v_gene: TRBV5-6; j_gene: TRBJ2-2
CDR3aa: CASSHSSPGGGAIDTQYF; CDR3nt: TGTGCCAGCAGCCATTCCTCCCCTGGCGGGGGGGCAATAGATACGCAGTATTTT; abundance: NA; d_gene: TRBD2; v_gene: TRBV3-1/TRBV3-2; j_gene: TRBJ2-3
CDR3aa: CASSVGTSGVWMDEQFF; CDR3nt: TGTGCCAGCAGCGTAGGGACTAGCGGGGTCTGGATGGATGAGCAGTTCTTC; abundance: NA; d_gene: TRBD2; v_gene: TRBV9; j_gene: TRBJ2-1
CDR3aa: CASSMDRVNTEAFF; CDR3nt: TGTGCCAGTAGTATGGACAGGGTGAACACTGAAGCTTTCTTT; abundance: NA; d_gene: TRBD1; v_gene: TRBV19; j_gene: TRBJ1-1
CDR3aa: CASSWGQVNTGELFF; CDR3nt: TGTGCCAGCAGTTGGGGACAGGTGAACACCGGGGAGCTGTTTTTT; abundance: once; d_gene: TRBD1; v_gene: TRBV5-5; j_gene: TRBJ2-2
CDR3aa: CASRGSGKGWELFF; CDR3nt: TGTGCCAGTCGGGGGAGCGGGAAGGGTTGGGAGCTGTTTTTT; abundance: few; d_gene: TRBD2; v_gene: TRBV19; j_gene: TRBJ2-2
CDR3aa: CASSFTASYGYTF; CDR3nt: TGTGCCAGCAGTTTTACTGCGTCCTATGGCTACACCTTC; abundance: NA; d_gene: NA; v_gene: TRBV12-3/TRBV12-4; j_gene: TRBJ1-2
CDR3aa: CASSAKDRETTQYF; CDR3nt: TGTGCCAGCAGCGCTAAAGACCGGGAAACTACGCAGTATTTT; abundance: NA; d_gene: NA; v_gene: TRBV9; j_gene: TRBJ2-3
CDR3aa: CASSSGSRYEQYF; CDR3nt: TGTGCCAGCAGTTCCGGGAGTCGCTACGAGCAGTACTTC; abundance: NA; d_gene: NA; v_gene: TRBV12-3/TRBV12-4; j_gene: TRBJ2-7
CDR3aa: CASSGTVNPFNQPQHF; CDR3nt: TGTGCCAGCAGTGGAACAGTAAATCCTTTCAATCAGCCCCAGCATTTT; abundance: few; d_gene: NA; v_gene: TRBV2; j_gene: TRBJ1-5
CDR3aa: CASSWALGQAETQYF; CDR3nt: TGTGCCAGCAGCTGGGCCCTCGGACAGGCGGAGACCCAGTACTTC; abundance: few; d_gene: TRBD1; v_gene: TRBV28; j_gene: TRBJ2-5
CDR3aa: CASSLIRRGGGYNEQFF; CDR3nt: TGTGCCAGCAGTCTAATACGGCGAGGAGGAGGTTACAATGAGCAGTTCTTC; abundance: NA; d_gene: NA; v_gene: TRBV27; j_gene: TRBJ2-1
CDR3aa: CASSLTSGRGYEQYF; CDR3nt: TGTGCCAGCAGTCTAACTAGCGGGAGAGGGTACGAGCAGTACTTC; abundance: once; d_gene: TRBD2; v_gene: TRBV28; j_gene: TRBJ2-7
CDR3aa: CASSLGDYGGTQYF; CDR3nt: TGCGCCAGCAGCTTGGGGGACTACGGAGGTACGCAGTATTTT; abundance: NA; d_gene: TRBD2; v_gene: TRBV5-1; j_gene: TRBJ2-3
CDR3aa: CASSQDWGTPRGYGYTF; CDR3nt: TGCGCCAGCAGCCAAGATTGGGGCACCCCCAGAGGCTATGGCTACACCTTC; abundance: NA; d_gene: NA; v_gene: TRBV4-3; j_gene: TRBJ1-2
CDR3aa: CASGLGGGQETQYF; CDR3nt: TGCGCCAGCGGGCTTGGGGGGGGCCAAGAGACCCAGTACTTC; abundance: few; d_gene: TRBD2; v_gene: TRBV5-1; j_gene: TRBJ2-5
CDR3aa: CASSPLGGSASPLHF; CDR3nt: TGTGCCAGCAGCCCTTTGGGGGGGTCGGCTTCACCCCTCCACTTT; abundance: NA; d_gene: NA; v_gene: TRBV7-2; j_gene: TRBJ1-6
CDR3aa: CASSSRQILSGNTIYF; CDR3nt: TGTGCCAGCAGTTCTCGACAGATACTCTCTGGAAACACCATATATTTT; abundance: NA; d_gene: NA; v_gene: TRBV6-5; j_gene: TRBJ1-3
CDR3aa: CASRPGQGAASGANVLTF; CDR3nt: TGTGCCAGCAGGCCCGGACAGGGGGCTGCGTCTGGGGCCAACGTCCTGACTTTC; abundance: NA; d_gene: TRBD1; v_gene: TRBV28; j_gene: TRBJ2-6
CDR3aa: CASKQPGQGLYGYTF; CDR3nt: TGTGCCAGCAAACAACCGGGACAGGGCCTTTATGGCTACACCTTC; abundance: once; d_gene: TRBD1; v_gene: TRBV28; j_gene: TRBJ1-2
CDR3aa: CASSLVENEQFF; CDR3nt: TGTGCCAGCAGCTTAGTCGAGAATGAGCAGTTCTTC; abundance: NA; d_gene: NA; v_gene: TRBV7-9; j_gene: TRBJ2-1
CDR3aa: CASSQGGGAQETQYF; CDR3nt: TGCGCCAGCAGCCAAGGGGGAGGGGCGCAAGAGACCCAGTACTTC; abundance: NA; d_gene: TRBD2; v_gene: TRBV4-1; j_gene: TRBJ2-5
CDR3aa: CASSRNRGTSGANVLTF; CDR3nt: TGTGCCAGCAGCCGTAACAGGGGGACCTCTGGGGCCAACGTCCTGACTTTC; abundance: NA; d_gene: TRBD1; v_gene: TRBV14; j_gene: TRBJ2-6
CDR3aa: CASSRTGFNTEAFF; CDR3nt: TGTGCCAGCAGTCGGACGGGGTTTAACACTGAAGCTTTCTTT; abundance: NA; d_gene: NA; v_gene: TRBV6-5; j_gene: TRBJ1-1
CDR3aa: CASSRTGGTYEQYF; CDR3nt: TGTGCCAGCAGTCGGACAGGGGGCACTTACGAGCAGTACTTC; abundance: NA; d_gene: TRBD1; v_gene: TRBV2; j_gene: TRBJ2-7
CDR3aa: CASSQQGNEQYF; CDR3nt: TGTGCCAGCTCACAACAGGGTAACGAGCAGTACTTC; abundance: NA; d_gene: NA; v_gene: TRBV18; j_gene: TRBJ2-7
CDR3aa: CASRQGRSNQPQHF; CDR3nt: TGTGCCAGCAGACAAGGGAGAAGCAATCAGCCCCAGCATTTT; abundance: NA; d_gene: NA; v_gene: TRBV6-5; j_gene: TRBJ1-5
CDR3aa: CATSDPTGSGANVLTF; CDR3nt: TGTGCCACCAGTGATCCCACCGGCTCTGGGGCCAACGTCCTGACTTTC; abundance: NA; d_gene: NA; v_gene: TRBV24-1; j_gene: TRBJ2-6
CDR3aa: CASSLDRGNEQFF; CDR3nt: TGTGCCAGCAGCTTAGATCGGGGGAATGAGCAGTTCTTC; abundance: NA; d_gene: NA; v_gene: TRBV7-6; j_gene: TRBJ2-1
CDR3aa: CASSYSSSSRGYTF; CDR3nt: TGTGCCAGCAGTTACTCGTCCAGCTCGAGGGGCTACACCTTC; abundance: NA; d_gene: NA; v_gene: TRBV6-5; j_gene: TRBJ1-2
CDR3aa: CASRNTQGTYGYTF; CDR3nt: TGTGCCAGCAGAAACACCCAGGGGACCTATGGCTACACCTTC; abundance: NA; d_gene: NA; v_gene: TRBV2; j_gene: TRBJ1-2
CDR3aa: CASREVAGGTGELFF; CDR3nt: TGTGCCAGCAGAGAGGTAGCGGGAGGCACCGGGGAGCTGTTTTTT; abundance: NA; d_gene: TRBD2; v_gene: TRBV2; j_gene: TRBJ2-2
CDR3aa: CASSLYMTSGRSDTQYF; CDR3nt: TGTGCCAGCAGCTTATATATGACTAGCGGGAGATCAGATACGCAGTATTTT; abundance: NA; d_gene: TRBD2; v_gene: TRBV7-3; j_gene: TRBJ2-3
CDR3aa: CASSYSGLAGREQYF; CDR3nt: TGTGCCAGCAGTTACTCCGGTCTAGCGGGGAGGGAGCAGTACTTC; abundance: NA; d_gene: TRBD2; v_gene: TRBV6-5; j_gene: TRBJ2-7
CDR3aa: CASSLAPGSYNEQFF; CDR3nt: TGTGCCAGCAGCTTAGCGCCAGGAAGCTACAATGAGCAGTTCTTC; abundance: once; d_gene: NA; v_gene: TRBV7-2; j_gene: TRBJ2-1
CDR3aa: CASSVNSHPGNEQFF; CDR3nt: TGTGCCAGCAGCGTAAATAGCCACCCCGGGAATGAGCAGTTCTTC; abundance: NA; d_gene: NA; v_gene: TRBV9; j_gene: TRBJ2-1
CDR3aa: CASSLVGPGTGGIEQYF; CDR3nt: TGTGCCAGCAGCTTAGTGGGGCCCGGGACAGGGGGAATAGAGCAGTACTTC; abundance: few; d_gene: TRBD1; v_gene: TRBV7-6; j_gene: TRBJ2-7
CDR3aa: CASSALGGQYGYTF; CDR3nt: TGTGCCAGCAGTGCCTTAGGAGGGCAGTATGGCTACACCTTC; abundance: NA; d_gene: NA; v_gene: TRBV2; j_gene: TRBJ1-2
CDR3aa: CASSPTSAPYEQYF; CDR3nt: TGTGCCAGCTCACCTACTAGCGCTCCCTACGAGCAGTACTTC; abundance: few; d_gene: TRBD2; v_gene: TRBV18; j_gene: TRBJ2-7
CDR3aa: CASSDRWVSNYGYTF; CDR3nt: TGTGCCAGCAGCGACAGGTGGGTTTCTAACTATGGCTACACCTTC; abundance: NA; d_gene: NA; v_gene: TRBV4-2; j_gene: TRBJ1-2
CDR3aa: CASSLATGAGYEQYF; CDR3nt: TGCGCCAGCAGCTTGGCAACAGGGGCAGGATACGAGCAGTACTTC; abundance: NA; d_gene: TRBD1; v_gene: TRBV5-1; j_gene: TRBJ2-7
CDR3aa: CASSTSTGINSPLHF; CDR3nt: TGTGCCAGCTCAACTTCGACAGGGATAAATTCACCCCTCCACTTT; abundance: NA; d_gene: TRBD1; v_gene: TRBV18; j_gene: TRBJ1-6
CDR3aa: CASSVPPGGSGNTIYF; CDR3nt: TGTGCCAGCAGCGTACCTCCGGGGGGCTCTGGAAACACCATATATTTT; abundance: NA; d_gene: NA; v_gene: TRBV9; j_gene: TRBJ1-3
CDR3aa: CASSFGREAGRGDTGELFF; CDR3nt: TGTGCCAGCAGTTTTGGGCGGGAAGCAGGACGCGGTGACACCGGGGAGCTGTTTTTT; abundance: NA; d_gene: NA; v_gene: TRBV27; j_gene: TRBJ2-2
CDR3aa: CASSPVGRGPFDTF; CDR3nt: TGTGCCAGCAGCCCAGTGGGCAGGGGGCCCTTTGACACCTTC; abundance: NA; d_gene: TRBD1; v_gene: TRBV7-9; j_gene: TRBJ1-2
CDR3aa: CASSETSGPETQYF; CDR3nt: TGTGCCAGCAGCGAGACTAGCGGGCCAGAGACCCAGTACTTC; abundance: NA; d_gene: TRBD2; v_gene: TRBV9; j_gene: TRBJ2-5